The clone carrying this T cell receptor beta chain was detected a few times. The target antigen is unknown. Via MiXCR, TCRdb re-called the reads, giving one row per CDR3 protein. The data contain roughly 990,000 distinct CDR3 sequences, more than 25% of them singletons. These data come from a study of T cell repertoires in cytomegalovirus infection. At the level of the study: Shared public TCR beta signatures pointed to both CMV infection and a matching HLA type.

Regarding the study as a whole: The cumulative frequency of public TCR beta families identified carriers of CMV plus the relevant HLA. HLA-C-restricted, CMV-specific TCR beta clonotypes were dominant ex vivo.

This specimen was cultured CD8+ T cells from PBMCs, taken from culture after CMV antigen stimulation. This TCR was sampled from a human donor in good health (CMV status not recorded). Some clones in this sample may be carry-over from other donors' samples.

The DNA for the CDR3 is TGTGCCAGCAGTATAGACAGGCGCAATCAGCCCCAGCATTTT. It translates to CASSIDRRNQPQHF. V and J are TRBV6-6 and TRBJ1-5; a possible D gene is TRBD1 (6 bases). The germline V and J ends were trimmed by 5 bases and 2 bases, with 10 bases remaining between them. CDR3 length equals 14 residues. Germline V lookup: CDR1 MNHNY, CDR2 SVGAGI (reference sequence).